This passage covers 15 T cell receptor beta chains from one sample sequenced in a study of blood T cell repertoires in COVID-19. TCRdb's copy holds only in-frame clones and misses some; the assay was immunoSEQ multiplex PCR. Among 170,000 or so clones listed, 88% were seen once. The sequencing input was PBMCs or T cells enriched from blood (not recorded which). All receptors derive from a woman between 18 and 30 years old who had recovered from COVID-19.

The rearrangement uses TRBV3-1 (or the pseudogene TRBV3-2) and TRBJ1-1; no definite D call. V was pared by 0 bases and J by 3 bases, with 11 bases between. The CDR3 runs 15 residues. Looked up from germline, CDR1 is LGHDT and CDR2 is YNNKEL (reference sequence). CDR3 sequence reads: CASSQESLRYTEAFF. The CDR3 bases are TGTGCCAGCAGCCAAGAAAGTCTACGGTACACTGAAGCTTTCTTT.

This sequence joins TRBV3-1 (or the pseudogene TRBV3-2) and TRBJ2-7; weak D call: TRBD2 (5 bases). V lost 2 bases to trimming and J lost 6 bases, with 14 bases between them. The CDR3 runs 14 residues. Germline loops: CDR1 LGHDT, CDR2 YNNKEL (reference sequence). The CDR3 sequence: CASSQNREVAEQYF. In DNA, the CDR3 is TGTGCCAGCAGCCAAAACCGGGAAGTCGCCGAGCAGTACTTC.

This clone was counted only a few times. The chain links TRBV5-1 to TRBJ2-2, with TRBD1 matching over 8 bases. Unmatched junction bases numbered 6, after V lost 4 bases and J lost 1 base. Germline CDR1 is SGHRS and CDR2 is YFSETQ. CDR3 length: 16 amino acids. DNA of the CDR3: TGCGCCAGCAGCCAGGGGGCGGCTGGGAACACCGGGGAGCTGTTTTTT. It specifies CASSQGAAGNTGELFF.

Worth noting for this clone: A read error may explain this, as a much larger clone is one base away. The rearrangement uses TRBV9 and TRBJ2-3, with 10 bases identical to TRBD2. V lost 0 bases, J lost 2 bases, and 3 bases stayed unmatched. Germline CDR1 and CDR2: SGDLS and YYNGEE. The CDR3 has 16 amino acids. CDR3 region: CASSVGTSGITDTQYF. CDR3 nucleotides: TGTGCCAGCAGCGTAGGGACTAGCGGAATCACAGATACGCAGTATTTT.

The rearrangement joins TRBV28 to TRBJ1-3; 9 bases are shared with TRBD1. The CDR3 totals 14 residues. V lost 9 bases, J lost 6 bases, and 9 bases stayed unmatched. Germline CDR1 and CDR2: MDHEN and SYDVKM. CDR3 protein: CARMGQGAENTIYF. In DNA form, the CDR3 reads TGTGCCAGAATGGGACAGGGTGCTGAAAACACCATATATTTT.

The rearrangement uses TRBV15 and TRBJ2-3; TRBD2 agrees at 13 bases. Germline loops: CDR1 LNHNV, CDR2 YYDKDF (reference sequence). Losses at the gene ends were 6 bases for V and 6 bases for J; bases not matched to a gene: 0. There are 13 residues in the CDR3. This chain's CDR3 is CATRLAGGDTQYF. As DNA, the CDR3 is TGTGCCACCAGACTAGCGGGGGGGGATACGCAGTATTTT.

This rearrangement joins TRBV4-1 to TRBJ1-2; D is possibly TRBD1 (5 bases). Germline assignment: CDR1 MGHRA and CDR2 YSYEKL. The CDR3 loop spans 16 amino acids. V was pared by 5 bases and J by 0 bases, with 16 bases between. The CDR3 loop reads CASSARGRGTNYGYTF. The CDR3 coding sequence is TGCGCCAGCAGCGCCCGGGGGAGGGGAACTAACTATGGCTACACCTTC.

The CDR3 region is CASREGGHSNEKLFF. The CDR3 DNA reads TGCGCCAGCCGGGAGGGGGGTCACTCAAATGAAAAACTGTTTTTT. The chain combines TRBV10-2 with TRBJ1-4; D might be TRBD1 (6 bases). The CDR3 has 15 residues. Trimming pared 8 bases from V and 5 bases from J, leaving 18 bases between. Germline V gives CDR1 WSHSY, CDR2 SAAADI.

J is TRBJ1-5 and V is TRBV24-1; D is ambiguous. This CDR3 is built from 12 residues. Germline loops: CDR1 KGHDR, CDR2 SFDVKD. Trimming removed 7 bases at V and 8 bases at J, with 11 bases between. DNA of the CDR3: TGTGCCACCAGAGAGGACGGGGAGCCCCAGCATTTT. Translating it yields CATREDGEPQHF.

CDR3 in DNA: TGCGCCAGCAGCCAGTCGCTTTCGTCAGGCTACGAGCAGTACTTC. It codes for CASSQSLSSGYEQYF. V usage is TRBV4-3 and J usage is TRBJ2-7; D is ambiguous. V was shortened by 3 bases and J by 3 bases, with 15 bases between the two germline ends. The CDR3 length is 15 residues. The germline CDR1 and CDR2 sequences are LGHNA and YSLEER.

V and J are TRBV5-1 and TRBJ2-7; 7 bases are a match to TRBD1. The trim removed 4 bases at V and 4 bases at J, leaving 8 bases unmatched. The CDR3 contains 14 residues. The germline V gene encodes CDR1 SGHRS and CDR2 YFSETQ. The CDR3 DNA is TGCGCCAGCAGCGTGACAGGGTCAGGGTACGAGCAGTACTTC. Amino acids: CASSVTGSGYEQYF.

The chain's CDR3 is CASTSQIRGGWNYGYTF. CDR3 DNA: TGTGCCAGCACCTCCCAAATCCGGGGAGGCTGGAACTATGGCTACACCTTC. This sequence joins TRBV11-2 and TRBJ1-2; D remains unclear. CDR1 is SGHAT, CDR2 FQNNGV, per germline. The germline V and J ends were trimmed by 7 bases and 2 bases, with 23 bases remaining between them. CDR3 length equals 17 residues.

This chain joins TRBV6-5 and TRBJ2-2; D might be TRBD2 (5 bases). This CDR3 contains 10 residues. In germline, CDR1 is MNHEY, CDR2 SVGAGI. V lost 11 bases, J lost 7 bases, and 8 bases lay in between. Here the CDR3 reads CAAGNGELFF. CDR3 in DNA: TGTGCCGCCGGGAACGGGGAGCTGTTTTTT.

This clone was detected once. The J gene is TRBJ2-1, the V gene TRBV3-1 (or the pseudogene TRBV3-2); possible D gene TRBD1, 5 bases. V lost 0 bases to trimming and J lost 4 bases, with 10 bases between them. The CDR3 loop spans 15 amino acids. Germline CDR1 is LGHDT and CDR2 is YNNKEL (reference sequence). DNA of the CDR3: TGTGCCAGCAGCCAAGATTTGGGGCCGTACAATGAGCAGTTCTTC. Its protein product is CASSQDLGPYNEQFF.

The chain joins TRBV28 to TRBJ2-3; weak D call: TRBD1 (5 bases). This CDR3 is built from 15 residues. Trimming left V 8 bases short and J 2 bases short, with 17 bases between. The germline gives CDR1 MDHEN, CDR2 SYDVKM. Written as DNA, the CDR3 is TGTGCCAGCCCTCCTAGGCAGGGCAACACAGATACGCAGTATTTT. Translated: CASPPRQGNTDTQYF. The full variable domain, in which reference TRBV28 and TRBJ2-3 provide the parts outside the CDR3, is DVKVTQSSRYLVKRTGEKVFLECVQDMDHENMFWYRQDPGLGLRLIYFSYDVKMKEKGDIPEGYSVSREKKERFSLILESASTNQTSMYLCASPPRQGNTDTQYFGPGTRLTVL.